These T cell receptor beta chains were read from a single sample in a study of PD-1 blockade in classical Hodgkin lymphoma. TCRdb's table, derived via immunoSEQ multiplex PCR, lists solely in-frame clones and lacks some. The sample yields 20,000 to 30,000 clones, 65% to 90% seen once. The starting material was peripheral blood mononuclear cells (PBMCs), obtained before the second cycle of nivolumab. Receptor source: a human donor with classical Hodgkin lymphoma. Each CDR3 is given with its conserved first and last residue. D genes are given only for firm matches. Expanded clones are given a class, and other clones once, few, many or no size at all.

len: 14; d_gene: .; abundance: .; v_gene: TRBV7-6; j_gene: TRBJ2-2; CDR3nt: TGTGCCAGCAGCTTAGTTGGGGACACCGGGGAGCTGTTTTTT; CDR3aa: CASSLVGDTGELFF
len: 10; d_gene: .; abundance: .; v_gene: TRBV25-1; j_gene: TRBJ1-1; CDR3nt: TGTGCCAGCAGGGGTGCTGAAGCTTTCTTT; CDR3aa: CASRGAEAFF
len: 15; d_gene: .; abundance: .; v_gene: TRBV5-4; j_gene: TRBJ1-1; CDR3nt: TGTGCCAGCAGCTTGGTAGGGGTCGGAAACACTGAAGCTTTCTTT; CDR3aa: CASSLVGVGNTEAFF
len: 14; d_gene: .; abundance: .; v_gene: TRBV30; j_gene: TRBJ2-7; CDR3nt: TGTGCCTGGAACAGGGACGATTTAGCCTACGAGCAGTACTTC; CDR3aa: CAWNRDDLAYEQYF
len: 15; d_gene: .; abundance: .; v_gene: TRBV5-1; j_gene: TRBJ2-3; CDR3nt: TGCGCCAGCGAGCTTGGAGGTAGGCTGGCAGATACGCAGTATTTT; CDR3aa: CASELGGRLADTQYF
len: 16; d_gene: TRBD1; abundance: .; v_gene: TRBV5-1; j_gene: TRBJ2-5; CDR3nt: TGCGCCAGCAGCTCCCACGGACAGGTCCCCGGAGAGACCCAGTACTTC; CDR3aa: CASSSHGQVPGETQYF
len: 15; d_gene: .; abundance: .; v_gene: TRBV7-7; j_gene: TRBJ2-3; CDR3nt: TGTGCTAGCAGCTTAGGGGGAGGGTTCACAGATACGCAGTATTTT; CDR3aa: CASSLGGGFTDTQYF
len: 15; d_gene: .; abundance: .; v_gene: TRBV19; j_gene: TRBJ1-3; CDR3nt: TGTGCCAGTAGTATAGGATCCAGCTCTGGAAACACCATATATTTT; CDR3aa: CASSIGSSSGNTIYF
len: 15; d_gene: .; abundance: .; v_gene: TRBV6-5; j_gene: TRBJ2-1; CDR3nt: TGTGCCAGCAGTTACGTGTTGGGCTCCTACAATGAGCAGTTCTTC; CDR3aa: CASSYVLGSYNEQFF
len: 13; d_gene: TRBD1; abundance: once; v_gene: TRBV7-6; j_gene: TRBJ2-2; CDR3nt: TGTGCCAGCGGGACAGGGGGCACCGGGGAGCTGTTTTTT; CDR3aa: CASGTGGTGELFF
len: 15; d_gene: TRBD1; abundance: once; v_gene: TRBV7-8; j_gene: TRBJ2-3; CDR3nt: TGTGCCAGCAGCCCCGGACAGGGGGTTGCAGATACGCAGTATTTT; CDR3aa: CASSPGQGVADTQYF
len: 13; d_gene: .; abundance: .; v_gene: TRBV5-6; j_gene: TRBJ1-2; CDR3nt: TGTGCCAGCAGCTCGACCCAAAACTATGGCTACACCTTC; CDR3aa: CASSSTQNYGYTF
len: 13; d_gene: .; abundance: .; v_gene: TRBV6-5; j_gene: TRBJ1-2; CDR3nt: TGTGCCAGCAGGCGTAAACTCTCAGATGGCTACACCTTC; CDR3aa: CASRRKLSDGYTF
len: 14; d_gene: TRBD1; abundance: .; v_gene: TRBV19; j_gene: TRBJ1-4; CDR3nt: TGTGCCAGTAGTATCTCAGGGGGCATTGAAAAACTGTTTTTT; CDR3aa: CASSISGGIEKLFF
len: 17; d_gene: TRBD2; abundance: .; v_gene: TRBV10-1; j_gene: TRBJ2-2; CDR3nt: TGCGCCAGCAGTACAACGGGAGGGCCACGATTTCCCGGGGAGCTGTTTTTT; CDR3aa: CASSTTGGPRFPGELFF
len: 13; d_gene: .; abundance: .; v_gene: TRBV6-5; j_gene: TRBJ2-1; CDR3nt: TGTGCCAGCGCGCGCTTTCCCTACAATGAGCAGTTCTTC; CDR3aa: CASARFPYNEQFF
len: 15; d_gene: TRBD1; abundance: .; v_gene: TRBV28; j_gene: TRBJ1-1; CDR3nt: TGTGCCAGCCTGACCGGGACAGGGTCTTTTTCTGAAGCTTTCTTT; CDR3aa: CASLTGTGSFSEAFF
len: 14; d_gene: .; abundance: few; v_gene: TRBV7-9; j_gene: TRBJ2-3; CDR3nt: TGTGCCAGCAGCCCCCGGACTGTCACAGATACGCAGTATTTT; CDR3aa: CASSPRTVTDTQYF
len: 15; d_gene: .; abundance: once; v_gene: TRBV9; j_gene: TRBJ2-5; CDR3nt: TGTGCCAGCAGCGTAGTAGGGTCCATCCAAGAGACCCAGTACTTC; CDR3aa: CASSVVGSIQETQYF
len: 18; d_gene: .; abundance: few; v_gene: TRBV21-1; j_gene: TRBJ1-2; CDR3nt: TGTGCCAGCAGCCCCTATCTTGCCCGTAGGGCAGGGGGCTATGGCTACACCTTC; CDR3aa: CASSPYLARRAGGYGYTF
len: 12; d_gene: .; abundance: few; v_gene: TRBV25-1; j_gene: TRBJ1-5; CDR3nt: TGTGCCGATGAAAAGGGCTCGAAGCCCCAGCATTTT; CDR3aa: CADEKGSKPQHF
len: 17; d_gene: TRBD2; abundance: .; v_gene: TRBV7-2; j_gene: TRBJ2-3; CDR3nt: TGTGCCAGCAGCTTGGTGGCTAGCGGGGGGATAGGGGATACGCAGTATTTT; CDR3aa: CASSLVASGGIGDTQYF
len: 14; d_gene: .; abundance: few; v_gene: TRBV27; j_gene: TRBJ2-5; CDR3nt: TGTGCCAGCAGTTCCCAACTGAGTAGACGGACCCAGTACTTC; CDR3aa: CASSSQLSRRTQYF
len: 15; d_gene: .; abundance: .; v_gene: TRBV10-3; j_gene: TRBJ2-7; CDR3nt: TGTGCCATCAGGGGCAGCGGGACACTTACCTACGAGCAGTACTTC; CDR3aa: CAIRGSGTLTYEQYF
len: 14; d_gene: .; abundance: .; v_gene: TRBV29-1; j_gene: TRBJ1-1; CDR3nt: TGCAGCGTTCGGTTCCGATTCATGAACACTGAAGCTTTCTTT; CDR3aa: CSVRFRFMNTEAFF
len: 15; d_gene: .; abundance: .; v_gene: TRBV11-2; j_gene: TRBJ2-5; CDR3nt: TGTGCCAGCAGCTTAGCAGGGTGGGGTCAAGAGACCCAGTACTTC; CDR3aa: CASSLAGWGQETQYF
len: 15; d_gene: TRBD1; abundance: .; v_gene: TRBV19; j_gene: TRBJ1-5; CDR3nt: TGTGCCAGTAGTAGGGGACAGGCTGGCAATCAGCCCCAGCATTTT; CDR3aa: CASSRGQAGNQPQHF
len: 15; d_gene: .; abundance: .; v_gene: TRBV4-3; j_gene: TRBJ2-7; CDR3nt: TGCGCCAGCAGCCAAGAGGAGGCAAGGACCTACGAGCAGTACTTC; CDR3aa: CASSQEEARTYEQYF
len: 18; d_gene: .; abundance: .; v_gene: TRBV18; j_gene: TRBJ1-1; CDR3nt: TGTGCCAGCTCACCACCTAACACCGGGACAAAGAGCAACACTGAAGCTTTCTTT; CDR3aa: CASSPPNTGTKSNTEAFF
len: 15; d_gene: TRBD2; abundance: .; v_gene: TRBV19; j_gene: TRBJ2-5; CDR3nt: TGTGCCAGTAGTATCGGGCTAGCGGGGGCAGAGACCCAGTACTTC; CDR3aa: CASSIGLAGAETQYF
len: 14; d_gene: TRBD2; abundance: .; v_gene: TRBV19; j_gene: TRBJ2-1; CDR3nt: TGTGCCACCACTAGCGGGGGGGATTACAATGAGCAGTTCTTC; CDR3aa: CATTSGGDYNEQFF
len: 15; d_gene: .; abundance: .; v_gene: TRBV7-8; j_gene: TRBJ2-1; CDR3nt: TGTGCCAGCGAAACGTCACTGGGCTCCTACAATGAGCAGTTCTTC; CDR3aa: CASETSLGSYNEQFF
len: 13; d_gene: .; abundance: .; v_gene: TRBV14; j_gene: TRBJ1-2; CDR3nt: TGTGCCACCGCGGAGGGTCTGGACTATGGCTACACCTTC; CDR3aa: CATAEGLDYGYTF
len: 15; d_gene: TRBD1; abundance: .; v_gene: TRBV19; j_gene: TRBJ2-5; CDR3nt: TGTGCCAGTAGTATTGGGACAGGGGGCAGAGAGACCCAGTACTTC; CDR3aa: CASSIGTGGRETQYF
len: 16; d_gene: .; abundance: once; v_gene: TRBV10-3; j_gene: TRBJ1-4; CDR3nt: TGTGCCATCAGTTTGGGGCAGGAGGGCTCTAATGAAAAACTGTTTTTT; CDR3aa: CAISLGQEGSNEKLFF
len: 12; d_gene: .; abundance: .; v_gene: TRBV27; j_gene: TRBJ2-3; CDR3nt: TGTGCCAGCAGTCCATTCGAGATGGGGCAGTATTTT; CDR3aa: CASSPFEMGQYF
len: 17; d_gene: TRBD2; abundance: medium-sized; v_gene: TRBV6-1; j_gene: TRBJ2-7; CDR3nt: TGTGCCAGCAGTGATTCCCCTAGCGGGAGGTCGACCTACGAGCAGTACTTC; CDR3aa: CASSDSPSGRSTYEQYF
len: 13; d_gene: .; abundance: .; v_gene: TRBV18; j_gene: TRBJ2-4; CDR3nt: TGTGCCAGCTCACCATCGGACGACCACATTCAGTACTTC; CDR3aa: CASSPSDDHIQYF
len: 17; d_gene: .; abundance: .; v_gene: TRBV19; j_gene: TRBJ1-6; CDR3nt: TGTGCCAGTAGTATCAGTCAATTAGGGGGAGTAAACTCACCCCTCCACTTT; CDR3aa: CASSISQLGGVNSPLHF